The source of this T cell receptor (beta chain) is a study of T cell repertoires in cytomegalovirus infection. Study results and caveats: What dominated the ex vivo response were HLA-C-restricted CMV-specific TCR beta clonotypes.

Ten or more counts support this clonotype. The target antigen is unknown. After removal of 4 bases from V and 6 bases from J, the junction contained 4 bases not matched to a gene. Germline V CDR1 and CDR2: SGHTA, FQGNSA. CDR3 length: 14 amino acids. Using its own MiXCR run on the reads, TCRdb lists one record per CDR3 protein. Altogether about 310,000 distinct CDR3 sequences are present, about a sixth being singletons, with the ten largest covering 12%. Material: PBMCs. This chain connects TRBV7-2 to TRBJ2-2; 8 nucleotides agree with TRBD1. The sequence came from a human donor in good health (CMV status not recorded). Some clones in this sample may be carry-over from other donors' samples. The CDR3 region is CASSSTGVSGELFF. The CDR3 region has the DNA TGTGCCAGCAGCTCGACAGGGGTATCCGGGGAGCTGTTTTTT.